The T cell receptor (beta chain) described here comes from a study of cytotoxic CD8 clonotypes in ibrutinib-treated CLL. The germline V gene encodes CDR1 SQVTM and CDR2 ANQGSEA. The germline V and J ends were trimmed by 6 bases and 1 base, with 13 bases remaining between them. The CDR3 length is 14 residues. The assay was immunoSEQ multiplex PCR, and TCRdb's table has in-frame clones only and misses some. The repertoire holds about 200,000 clones, with around 70% as singletons. The TCR originated in a human donor with chronic lymphocytic leukemia. The source was PBMCs, collected after 24 months of ibrutinib treatment. The gene calls are TRBV29-1 and TRBJ1-5; no clear D gene. The CDR3 reads CSVSDGYSNQPQHF. DNA of the CDR3: TGCAGCGTGTCGGACGGATACAGCAATCAGCCCCAGCATTTT.